A single sample is the source of the 3 T cell receptor beta chains below, sequenced in a study of blood T cells in healthy people across ages. For the second PCR, which ran for roughly 6 to 12 cycles, a sample-barcoded 5' primer and a J-beta primer mix were used. One entry per CDR3 protein results from TCRdb running MiXCR on the 5' RACE reads. The repertoire holds around 1,700,000 distinct CDR3 sequences, 28% seen once, with 7.7% in the top ten. Sequencing was carried out using blood. The receptor source for this set is a woman under 40 in good health.

The chain has TRBV12-3 or TRBV12-4 and TRBJ2-1; 10 nucleotides match TRBD1. This CDR3 contains 14 residues. V lost 7 bases to trimming and J lost 8 bases; unmatched junction nucleotides: 8. The CDR3 sequence is CASNPGQGFDEQFF. The CDR3 nucleotides read TGTGCCAGCAACCCGGGACAGGGGTTTGATGAGCAGTTCTTC.

The genes are TRBV4-3 and TRBJ1-1; no clear D. Trimming stripped 0 bases from V and 2 bases from J, with 4 bases between. Germline lookup yields CDR1 LGHNA and CDR2 YSLEER. The CDR3 extends over 13 amino acids. The CDR3 region has the DNA TGCGCCAGCAGCCAAGATTTCAACACTGAAGCTTTCTTT. Translation: CASSQDFNTEAFF.

This clonotype came up a few times. The chain employs TRBV6-4 and TRBJ2-1, with D unclear. Germline V gene data show CDR1 as MRHNA and CDR2 as SNTAGT. V was pared by 5 bases and J by 9 bases, with 11 bases between. This CDR3 has 12 residues. The CDR3 is CASSPSHGEQFF. CDR3 nucleotides: TGTGCCAGCAGTCCAAGCCACGGTGAGCAGTTCTTC.